This T cell receptor (beta chain) was found in a study of T cells after yellow fever vaccination (dated by TCRdb to about 2019). With respect to the entire study: The SMART-Seq v4 Ultra Low Input RNA kit was used to prepare libraries from fractions with low cell numbers. Two healthy male donors made up the cohort, one aged 18 to 29 years and the other aged 30 to 39 years. Bulk TCR alpha and beta repertoires were sequenced longitudinally to track T-cell clones before and after primary and booster YFV17D yellow fever vaccination. Blood was drawn at multiple timepoints before and after primary and secondary immunization, with bulk PBMC replicates and cell subsets isolated.

V is clipped by 0 bases and J by 4 bases, and the sequence between their germline boundaries is 14 bases long. The CDR3 contains 15 residues, cysteine and valine counted. Of all the DNA, just the CDR3 is kept, 45 bases in frame from base 1. CDR1 SGHRS and CDR2 YFSETQ are derived from the germline V gene. Instrument used: Illumina NovaSeq 6000. Synthesis of TCR cDNA relied on 5'RACE template switching, a step that introduced a universal primer site along with unique molecular identifiers. cDNA synthesis was primed from both the TCR alpha and TCR beta constant segments. Library amplification used two PCR steps, and the second PCR step added sample barcodes and sequencing adapters. Libraries were sequenced on Illumina HiSeq 2500 (2x100 bp) or NovaSeq (2x150 bp). Per the source publication's procedure: MIGEC handled demultiplexing of reads and collapsing into UMI consensus sequences, while MiXCR performed V(D)J alignment. Vaccine-responding clonotypes were identified with edgeR using replicate PBMC samples, with FDR below 0.01 and a log2 fold change above 5 up to day 15 being required. Each bulk clonotype was labeled CD4 or CD8 based on which sequenced repertoire, CD4 or CD8, contained the clonotype at higher abundance. In-frame beta chains were kept once TCRdb had trimmed the public reads at Q25 with fastp and called clones with MiXCR. One record per CDR3 amino acid sequence lists the most common genes and DNA. Here the V and J calls rest on TCRdb's processing, not on the authors' analysis. Recorded for this sample are hundreds of thousands of distinct CDR3 sequences; approximately 3.9% of them occurred a single time. Together, the top ten hold 23% of the sample.

The study at large found these results: The secondary T-cell response was found to be weaker but faster than the primary response, with a peak reached on day 5 rather than on day 15. Computational filtering was required because FACS-sorted repertoires could contain abundant contaminating clonotypes from the bulk population. The study included only a couple of donors, which limits how far the findings can be generalized. After the booster, most of the clones that had expanded following primary vaccination were detected again (approximately 96% of CD4 and around 87% of CD8), which suggests that memory was broadly maintained. A small fraction of clonotypes showed up in both the CD4 and CD8 compartments, probably as a result of convergent recombination.

Read against the paper, the sample's treatment or condition label means: live attenuated yellow fever vaccine strain. At every blood-draw timepoint, two biological replicates of bulk PBMCs were collected. PBMCs were isolated from peripheral blood using a standard Ficoll-Paque protocol. RNA was extracted with TriZol from bulk PBMCs, CD4 and CD8 fractions, and dextramer-positive and dextramer-negative fractions. This clonotype was seen repeatedly, ten times or more. Its antigen has not been determined. The input lacks base qualities; no much larger clone sits a single base away. The V and J genes are TRBV5-1 and TRBJ2-7; the D region may be TRBD1 or TRBD2, each matching 7 bases equally. Material: PBMCs, obtained on the day of the yellow fever booster vaccination. This clonotype was sampled from a man aged 18-30 years who received the YFV17D yellow fever vaccine. The DNA sequence follows: TGCGCCAGCAGCTTGGCAGGGGGAGGGGTATACGAGCAGTACGTC. It is translated as CASSLAGGGVYEQYV.